This TCR beta chain was sequenced for a study of graft-versus-host responses after intestinal transplantation. On this clone itself: Its target is not known.

Only in-frame clones appear in the TCRdb table, and some are missing; sequencing was by immunoSEQ multiplex PCR. Among 100,000 or so clones listed, over 85% were seen once. This CDR3 has 16 amino acids. The V segment lost 1 base and the J segment 8 bases; nucleotides outside the gene matches: 7. Germline V CDR1 and CDR2: SGHTA, FQGNSA. The TCR originated in a human donor who was the organ donor for an intestinal transplant. V gene TRBV7-2 combines with J gene TRBJ2-1; 11 positions agree with TRBD2. The starting material was unstimulated CD8+ T cells sorted from spleen or lymph node cells, obtained before transplant. Here the CDR3 reads CASSLEGSGRAYEQFF. CDR3 coding DNA: TGTGCCAGCAGCTTAGAAGGTAGCGGGAGGGCTTATGAGCAGTTCTTC.